Following are 8 T cell receptor beta chains from one sample sequenced in a study of cytomegalovirus exposure and HLA in healthy donors. With 60 Vbeta and 13 Jbeta primers, the PCR was carried out. Some clones are missing from TCRdb's copy, which holds only in-frame ones; the method was immunoSEQ multiplex PCR. The data hold 150,000 to 200,000 clones, with roughly 80% observed a single time. What was sequenced was PBMCs. Source of these receptors: a woman between 18 and 29 years old in good health and CMV-seronegative.

The chain joins TRBV28 to TRBJ1-5, with 7 bases matching TRBD1. The J segment lost 1 base and the V segment lost 6 bases, leaving 6 bases of the junction unmatched. The CDR3 contains 15 residues. The germline V gene encodes CDR1 MDHEN and CDR2 SYDVKM. The DNA for the CDR3 is TGTGCCAGCAGACCCGGGACAGTGAGCAATCAGCCCCAGCATTTT. Protein product: CASRPGTVSNQPQHF.

The chain recombines TRBV5-5 with TRBJ1-5; TRBD1 aligns across 7 bases. Germline lookup yields CDR1 SGHKS and CDR2 YYEKEE (reference sequence). The V gene end was trimmed by 3 bases and the J gene end by 5 bases; junction bases not matched to a gene: 2. This CDR3 region has 13 residues. The CDR3 nucleotides read TGTGCCAGCAGCTCGACAGGGTATCAGCCCCAGCATTTT. Translation: CASSSTGYQPQHF.

The chain employs TRBV11-2 and TRBJ1-3; 9 bases line up with TRBD1. The CDR3 consists of 17 residues. The germline CDR1 and CDR2 sequences are SGHAT and FQNNGV. Losses at the gene ends were 3 bases for V and 3 bases for J; bases not matched to a gene: 9. Here the CDR3 reads CASSFSGTGLIGNTIYF. The CDR3 nucleotides are TGTGCCAGCAGCTTTTCCGGGACAGGGCTGATTGGAAACACCATATATTTT.

The rearrangement uses TRBV6-5 and TRBJ1-2, with D maybe TRBD1 (6 bases). Trimming pared 7 bases from V and 2 bases from J, leaving 8 bases between. Germline assignment: CDR1 MNHEY and CDR2 SVGAGI. The CDR3 loop spans 12 amino acids. The CDR3 DNA reads as TGTGCCAGCAACAGGGAAAACTATGGCTACACCTTC. It is translated as CASNRENYGYTF.

A note on this clone: At one boundary the junction diverges from the germline segment, which might be a read error. V is TRBV7-9 and J is TRBJ1-2; D possibly corresponds to TRBD1 (6 bases). The V gene's germline CDR1 is SEHNR and CDR2 FQNEAQ (reference sequence). The CDR3 is 11 amino acids. Here the CDR3 DNA reads TGTGCCAGCAGCTTAGTCCCCCCGGGACACTTC. Translation gives CASSLVPPGHF. The complete variable domain, with remaining parts taken from reference TRBV7-9 and TRBJ1-2, reads DTGVSQNPRHKITKRGQNVTFRCDPISEHNRLYWYRQTLGQGPEFLTYFQNEAQLEKSRLLSDRFSAERPKGSFSTLEIQRTEQGDSAMYLCASSLVPPGHFGSGTRLTVV.

The rearrangement uses TRBV7-9 and TRBJ2-3, with D perhaps TRBD2 (6 bases). The CDR3 runs 15 residues. From germline, CDR1 is SEHNR and CDR2 FQNEAQ (reference sequence). Trimming removed 3 bases from V and 0 bases from J, with 10 bases in between. Written as DNA, the CDR3 is TGTGCCAGCAGCTTCCGGGAGTCTAGCACAGATACGCAGTATTTT. It specifies CASSFRESSTDTQYF. Based on the CDR3 plus reference TRBV7-9 and TRBJ2-3, the full variable domain is DTGVSQNPRHKITKRGQNVTFRCDPISEHNRLYWYRQTLGQGPEFLTYFQNEAQLEKSRLLSDRFSAERPKGSFSTLEIQRTEQGDSAMYLCASSFRESSTDTQYFGPGTRLTVL.

This chain links TRBV30 with TRBJ1-2; D perhaps matches TRBD1 (5 bases). This CDR3 has 11 amino acids. Germline loops: CDR1 GTSNPN, CDR2 SVGIG (reference sequence). Trimming removed 7 bases at V and 7 bases at J, with 13 bases between. The CDR3: CASGGVSGYTF. Written as DNA, the CDR3 is TGTGCCTCCGGGGGGGTAAGTGGCTACACCTTC.

CDR3 nucleotides: TGTGCCAGCAGCTCAATCGGGACTAGCGGGGACTACGAGCAGTACTTC. Amino acid sequence: CASSSIGTSGDYEQYF. The chain has TRBV5-4 and TRBJ2-7; 13 bases map to TRBD2. The CDR3 loop spans 16 amino acids. Germline V gene lookup returns CDR1 SGHNT and CDR2 YYREEE (reference sequence). V dropped 3 bases and J dropped 3; count of bases not matched to a gene: 6.